This T cell receptor beta chain emerged from a study of graft-versus-host responses after intestinal transplantation. Using immunoSEQ multiplex PCR, the repertoire was profiled, and TCRdb retains in-frame clones only, with some absent. The data contain tens of thousands of clones, more than 90% of them singletons. In regard to this clone: Its antigen is not known.

The germline CDR1 and CDR2 sequences are MDHEN and SYDVKM. The CDR3 is made up of 13 amino acids. The V segment lost 4 bases and the J segment 4 bases; nucleotides outside the gene matches: 1. The chain uses TRBV28 and TRBJ2-7; 10 bases line up with TRBD1. The source material was unstimulated CD8+ T cells sorted from spleen or lymph node cells, sampled before transplant. This receptor was taken from a human donor who was the organ donor for an intestinal transplant. The CDR3 DNA sequence: TGTGCCAGCAGTTGGGACAGGGGTTACGAGCAGTACTTC. Its protein product is CASSWDRGYEQYF.